These 2 T cell receptor beta chains share one sample of origin, sequenced in a study of regulatory T cells in long-lasting Graves disease. HTBI primers from iRepertoire and Arm-PCR of CDR3 regions yielded the TCR beta libraries. TCRdb called the multiplex PCR reads again in MiXCR, with one record for every CDR3 protein. Of under 300,000 distinct CDR3 sequences in the sample, about 18% were seen once. Time point noted: newly diagnosed GD, antithyroid drugs for less than 3 months. Researchers made the TCR library from RNA that was extracted from PBMCs. Another study also made use of these data, one on T cells in Graves' hyperthyroidism and ophthalmopathy.

The source was peripheral blood mononuclear cells (PBMCs), collected at new diagnosis, from a patient treated with antithyroid drugs. The receptors originated from a woman in her thirties with Graves disease.

At least ten counts were recorded for this clonotype. The rearrangement links TRBV7-9 to TRBJ2-2, with 8 bases that match TRBD1. The CDR3 loop spans 15 amino acids. V trimming: 4 bases; J trimming: 0 bases; junction bases outside the gene matches: 1. Per germline, CDR1 SEHNR and CDR2 FQNEAQ (reference sequence). CDR3 DNA sequence: TGTGCCAGCAGCTCACAGGGGGCGAACACCGGGGAGCTGTTTTTT. It translates to CASSSQGANTGELFF.

The table lists this clonotype with many counts. This sequence joins TRBV20-1 and TRBJ1-5, with D possibly being TRBD1 (5 bases). V was shortened by 0 bases and J by 6 bases, with 15 bases between the two germline ends. CDR3 length: 15 residues. Germline V gene sequence: CDR1 DFQATT, CDR2 SNEGSKA (reference sequence). This CDR3 is CSARDHGGDSQPQHF. CDR3 nucleotides: TGCAGTGCTAGAGATCACGGGGGGGATAGTCAGCCCCAGCATTTT.